This T cell receptor beta chain is drawn from a study of cytomegalovirus exposure and HLA in healthy donors. The study, taken as a whole, reports: Productive rates of about 90% or about 30% were seen for most TCR beta V segments in an earlier analysis.

At sampling all donors were nominally healthy, likely with unrecorded immune exposures. PCR used 60 Vbeta primers and 13 Jbeta primers. TCRdb's table, derived via immunoSEQ multiplex PCR, lists solely in-frame clones and lacks some. The sample contains roughly 100,000 clones, about three fifths of which appear only once. In the case of this clone: The antigen is not known.

The CDR3 totals 13 residues. The germline V gene has CDR1 MNHEY and CDR2 SVGAGI. V was clipped by 7 bases and J by 5 bases; unmatched bases: 6. The source material was PBMCs. This receptor was obtained from a human donor in good health. The rearrangement uses TRBV6-5 and TRBJ2-7; TRBD1 matches at 9 bases. The CDR3 reads CASKGQGLNEQYF. The CDR3, as DNA: TGTGCCAGCAAGGGACAGGGCTTAAACGAGCAGTACTTC.